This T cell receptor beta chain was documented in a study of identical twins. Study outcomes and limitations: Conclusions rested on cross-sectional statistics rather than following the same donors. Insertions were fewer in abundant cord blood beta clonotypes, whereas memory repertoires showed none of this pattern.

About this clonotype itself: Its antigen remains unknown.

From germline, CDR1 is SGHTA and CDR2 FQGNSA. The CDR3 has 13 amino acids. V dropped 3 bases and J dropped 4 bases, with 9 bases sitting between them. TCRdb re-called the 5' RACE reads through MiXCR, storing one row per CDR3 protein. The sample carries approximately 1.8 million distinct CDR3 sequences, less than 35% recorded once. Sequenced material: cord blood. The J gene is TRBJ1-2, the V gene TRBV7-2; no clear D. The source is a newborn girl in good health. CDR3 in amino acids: CASSFPSTYGYTF. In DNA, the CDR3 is TGTGCCAGCAGCTTCCCCTCGACCTATGGCTACACCTTC. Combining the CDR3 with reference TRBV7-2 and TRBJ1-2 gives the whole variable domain GAGVSQSPSNKVTEKGKDVELRCDPISGHTALYWYRQSLGQGLEFLIYFQGNSAPDKSGLPSDRFSAERTGGSVSTLTIQRTQQEDSAVYLCASSFPSTYGYTFGSGTRLTVV.